This TCR beta chain was found in a study of CD8 T cells in Susac syndrome. In blood CD8+ and CD4+ T cells, TCR beta underwent sequencing. Negative magnetic isolation gave CD8+ and CD4+ cells; FACS enriched CD8+ TEMRA. The RNA input was 0.5 to 1 ug, and it was reverse transcribed with random hexamers. Amplification of TCR beta CDR3 by immunoSEQ multiplex PCR spanned 54 Vbeta and 13 Jbeta. MiXCR, run by TCRdb on the immunoSEQ multiplex PCR reads, gives a single entry per CDR3 protein. The data hold some 190,000 distinct CDR3 sequences, with 85% to 95% observed a single time. Trimming shortened V by 5 bases and J by 6 bases, and 12 bases separated the two germline ends. Germline-derived CDR1 and CDR2 are DFQATT and SNEGSKA (reference sequence). The CDR3 has 12 residues. As for this clonotype: Its matching antigen is unknown.

Study-wide results and caveats: The authors acknowledged that their TCR sequencing and HLA analysis involved a relatively small number of individuals.

Material: CD4+ T cells from PBMCs. The clonotype originates from a human donor in good health. The V gene is TRBV20-1, the J gene TRBJ2-3, with D unresolved. The CDR3 loop is CSALPRMDTQYF. The CDR3, as DNA: TGCAGTGCTCTTCCACGAATGGATACGCAGTATTTT.